A single sample is the source of the 8 T cell receptor beta chains below, sequenced in a study of HIV-infected patients and healthy controls. TCRdb passed the 5' RACE reads through MiXCR, listing each CDR3 protein once. The table lists more than 60,000 distinct CDR3 sequences, about 19% of them singletons, with approximately 1.5% in the top ten. The sample comprised CD4+ T cells from blood. These receptors came from a human donor in good health.

V gene TRBV6-2 or TRBV6-3 combines with J gene TRBJ1-6; no reliable D call. CDR3 length: 15 amino acids. Germline CDR1 is MNHEY and CDR2 is SVGEGT. V was clipped by 4 bases and J by 6 bases, with 13 bases between them. The DNA of the CDR3 is TGTGCCAGCAGTTTAAGGACCTGGTCTAATTCACCCCTCCACTTT. It yields the protein CASSLRTWSNSPLHF.

This clonotype occurred a few times. This chain connects TRBV6-5 to TRBJ2-1; tentative D call: TRBD1 (7 bases). The V gene's germline CDR1 is MNHEY and CDR2 SVGAGI. The CDR3 spans 15 residues. V was pared by 6 bases and J by 2 bases, with 14 bases between. CDR3 bases: TGTGCCAGCAGCCAGCCAGGGGGGCCCTACAATGAGCAGTTCTTC. It specifies CASSQPGGPYNEQFF.

In this sample, this clonotype turned up a few times. The chain's CDR3 is CASSKTGIRTEAFF. The CDR3 nucleotides are TGTGCCAGCAGTAAGACAGGGATCCGCACTGAAGCTTTCTTT. The chain couples TRBV12-3 or TRBV12-4 to TRBJ1-1, with 7 bases lining up with TRBD1. The CDR3 has 14 amino acids. Losses at the gene ends were 5 bases for V and 4 bases for J; bases not matched to a gene: 7.

This sequence joins TRBV7-8 and TRBJ1-4; D is unresolved. From germline, CDR1 is SGHVS and CDR2 FQNEAQ. CDR3 length: 14 residues. Trimming removed 2 bases at V and 7 bases at J, with 11 bases between. The CDR3: CASSLRSRPEKLFF. For the CDR3, the DNA is TGTGCCAGCAGCTTACGGTCCAGGCCTGAAAAACTGTTTTTT.

There are a few counts of this clonotype. The chain carries TRBV11-3 and TRBJ2-1, with 15 bases identical to TRBD2. Trimming removed 4 bases from V and 9 bases from J; junction bases left unmatched: 4. Looked up from germline, CDR1 is SGHNT and CDR2 is YENEEA. The CDR3 loop spans 15 amino acids. The CDR3: CASSWTSGRAGEQFF. The CDR3 DNA reads as TGTGCCAGCAGCTGGACTAGCGGGAGGGCTGGTGAGCAGTTCTTC.

The gene calls are TRBV6-1 and TRBJ1-2, with 8 bases that match TRBD1. The CDR3 is 9 residues long. Germline lookup yields CDR1 MNHNS and CDR2 SASEGT. CDR3 in DNA: TGTCGGACAGGGTCTGGCTACACCTTC. It is translated as CRTGSGYTF.

This clonotype is medium-sized within its sample. Here the CDR3 reads CASSPQGTGYTGELFF. The CDR3 nucleotides are TGTGCCAGCAGTCCACAGGGGACAGGGTACACCGGGGAGCTGTTTTTT. This chain links TRBV9 with TRBJ2-2; TRBD1 matches 9 bases. Trimming cost V 5 bases and J 3 bases; bases outside gene matches: 8. CDR3 length: 16 residues. In germline, CDR1 is SGDLS, CDR2 YYNGEE.

J is TRBJ2-7 and V is TRBV5-1, with D possibly called TRBD1 or TRBD2 (5 bases each). Germline CDR1 reads SGHRS; CDR2 reads YFSETQ. This CDR3 region has 14 residues. V shed 6 bases and J shed 2 bases, with 15 bases lying between them. The CDR3 nucleotides are TGCGCCAGCAACCGGGACGTCAGACCCTACGAGCAGTACTTC. Translating gives CASNRDVRPYEQYF.